Following are 8 T cell receptor beta chains from one sample sequenced in a study of T cell responses to AZD1222 COVID-19 vaccine. The repertoire was sequenced with immunoSEQ multiplex PCR; TCRdb's copy has only in-frame clones and lacks some. The sample lists 50,000 to 65,000 clones, 80% to 90% seen once, with about 2.5% in the top ten. The sample was peripheral blood, taken 28 days after the second AZD1222 dose. These TCRs come from an adult who received the AZD1222 COVID-19 vaccine.

This clone was seen only once. The CDR3 sequence is CSRGLLNEQFF. In DNA form, the CDR3 reads TGCAGTAGGGGTCTACTCAATGAGCAGTTCTTC. V and J are TRBV20-1 and TRBJ2-1; D might be TRBD1 (5 bases). CDR1 and CDR2 from the germline V gene are DFQATT and SNEGSKA (reference sequence). There are 11 residues in the CDR3. V was shortened by 8 bases and J by 6 bases, with 11 bases between the two germline ends.

In its sample, this clone was seen a few times. The rearrangement uses TRBV28 and TRBJ1-1; D is undetermined. The CDR3 length is 15 residues. Germline V gene data show CDR1 as MDHEN and CDR2 as SYDVKM. V lost 5 bases to trimming and J lost 5 bases, with 18 bases between them. The CDR3 nucleotides read TGTGCCAGCAGTCCAGCCCGCTTAGGGAAGACTGAAGCTTTCTTT. The encoded protein is CASSPARLGKTEAFF.

The chain couples TRBV4-1 to TRBJ2-2; no definite D call. The CDR3 is 14 residues long. Germline V gene lookup returns CDR1 MGHRA and CDR2 YSYEKL. V was trimmed by 5 bases and J by 0 bases, leaving 7 bases between them. In DNA form, the CDR3 reads TGCGCCAGCAGCTTGCAGACGAACACCGGGGAGCTGTTTTTT. It translates to CASSLQTNTGELFF.

Only a few counts were recorded for this clone. CDR3 in amino acids: CAIRTDNTGELFF. In DNA form, the CDR3 reads TGTGCCATCAGGACAGATAACACCGGGGAGCTGTTTTTT. The chain joins TRBV10-3 to TRBJ2-2; possibly TRBD1 for D (5 bases). Trimming left V 6 bases short and J 2 bases short, with 7 bases between. The CDR3 runs 13 residues. Germline assignment: CDR1 ENHRY and CDR2 SYGVKD.

The genes are TRBV2 and TRBJ2-1; D might be TRBD1 (5 bases). Germline CDR1 SNHLY, CDR2 FYNNEI. This CDR3 has 14 amino acids. Trimming shortened V by 8 bases and J by 8 bases, and 19 bases separated the two germline ends. The CDR3 region has the DNA TGTGCCAGCGAAGGGGATCCCAGAGGCCATGAGCAGTTCTTC. Amino acid sequence: CASEGDPRGHEQFF.

The chain is built from TRBV11-2 and TRBJ2-1; 10 positions match TRBD1. Germline trimming cut 5 bases from V and 4 bases from J; bases unmatched to any gene: 5. Germline lookup yields CDR1 SGHAT and CDR2 FQNNGV. CDR3 length equals 15 residues. CDR3: CASSPLGQGYNEQFF. The DNA for the CDR3 is TGTGCCAGCAGCCCGCTGGGACAGGGGTACAATGAGCAGTTCTTC.

This chain uses TRBV11-2 with TRBJ1-6, with 10 bases matching TRBD1. The CDR3 is 16 amino acids. Germline values: CDR1 SGHAT, CDR2 FQNNGV. V lost 0 bases and J lost 7; bases outside the gene matches: 3. The CDR3 coding sequence is TGTGCCAGCAGCTTAGATCGGACAGGGGGGAATTCACCCCTCCACTTT. Its protein product is CASSLDRTGGNSPLHF. The whole variable domain, remainder taken from reference TRBV11-2 and TRBJ1-6, is EAGVAQSPRYKIIEKRQSVAFWCNPISGHATLYWYQQILGQGPKLLIQFQNNGVVDDSQLPKDRFSAERLKGVDSTLKIQPAKLEDSAVYLCASSLDRTGGNSPLHFGNGTRLTVT.

This clone appeared once. The chain employs TRBV29-1 and TRBJ2-5, with TRBD2 matching 8 bases. The CDR3 runs 17 residues. V shed 7 bases and J 0 bases; nucleotides not matched to a gene: 16. CDR1 is SQVTM, CDR2 ANQGSEA, per germline. The CDR3, as DNA: TGCAGCGCCGAATCGGGGGGGGGCTTAGACAACCAAGAGACCCAGTACTTC. Protein sequence: CSAESGGGLDNQETQYF.